The clone carrying this T cell receptor (beta chain) appeared a single time. In the original analysis: Quantification of nucleated cells was approximated via reference gene primer amplification. Sequenced by immunoSEQ multiplex PCR; TCRdb stores in-frame clones only, minus some. Clonal size and the V and J genes are those of that table, whereas D and trimming came from the DNA. The sample has roughly 150,000 clones; 87% are singletons. This sample is drawn from a study of blood T cell repertoires in COVID-19. This CDR3 spans 17 amino acids. The germline V gene encodes CDR1 MNHEY and CDR2 SMNVEV (reference sequence). Trimming stripped 0 bases from V and 5 bases from J, with 19 bases between.

Sequencing used peripheral blood. The sequence derives from a woman aged 65 to 85 with COVID-19, enrolled during active disease. The rearrangement uses TRBV27 and TRBJ1-1, with a tentative D call TRBD1 (6 bases). CDR3 nucleotide sequence: TGTGCCAGCAGTTTATCATCGGAAGGGGGTAGGTGGACTGAAGCTTTCTTT. Amino acids: CASSLSSEGGRWTEAFF.